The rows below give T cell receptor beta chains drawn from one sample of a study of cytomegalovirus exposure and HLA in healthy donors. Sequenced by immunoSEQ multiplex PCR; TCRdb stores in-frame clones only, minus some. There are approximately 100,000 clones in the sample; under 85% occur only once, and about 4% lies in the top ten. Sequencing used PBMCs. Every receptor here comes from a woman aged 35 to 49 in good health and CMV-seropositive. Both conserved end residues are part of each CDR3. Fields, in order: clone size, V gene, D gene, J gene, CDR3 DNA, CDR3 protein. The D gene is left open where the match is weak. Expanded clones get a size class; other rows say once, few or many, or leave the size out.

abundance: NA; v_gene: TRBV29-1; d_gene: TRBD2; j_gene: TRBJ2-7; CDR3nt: TGCAGCGTTGATGGCGGTGTAGCGGGCAATTCCTACGAGCAGTACTTC; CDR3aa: CSVDGGVAGNSYEQYF
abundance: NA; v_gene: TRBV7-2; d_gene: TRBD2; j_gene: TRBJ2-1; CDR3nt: TGTGCCAGCAGCTCCTCCGCGTGGGGGAGGGCTTCCTACAATGAGCAGTTCTTC; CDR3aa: CASSSSAWGRASYNEQFF
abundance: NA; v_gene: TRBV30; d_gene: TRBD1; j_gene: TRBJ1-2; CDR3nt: TGTGCCTGGAGGACGAGACAGGGGAACTATGGCTACACCTTC; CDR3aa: CAWRTRQGNYGYTF
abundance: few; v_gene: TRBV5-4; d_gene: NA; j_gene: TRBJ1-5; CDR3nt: TGTGCCAGCAGCCTGGGACCTCGAGAGGGTCAGCCCCAGCATTTT; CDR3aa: CASSLGPREGQPQHF
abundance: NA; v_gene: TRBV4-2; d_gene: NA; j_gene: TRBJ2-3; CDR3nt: TGTGCCAGCAGCCAAGGCATGGCCCCGGAGGGATCGCAGTATTTT; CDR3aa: CASSQGMAPEGSQYF
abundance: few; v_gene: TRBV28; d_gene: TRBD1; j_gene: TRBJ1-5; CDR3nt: TGTGCCAGCAGTCCGCGCCCAGGGGGCGTTCAGCCCCAGCATTTT; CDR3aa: CASSPRPGGVQPQHF
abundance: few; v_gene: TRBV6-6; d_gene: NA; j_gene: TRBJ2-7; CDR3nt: TGTGCCAGCAGTTACGGGCAGAGATCCTACGAGCAGTACTTC; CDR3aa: CASSYGQRSYEQYF
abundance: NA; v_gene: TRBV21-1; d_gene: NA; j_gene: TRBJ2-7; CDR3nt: TGTGCCAGCAGCAAAAGGGGCGTGGAGACAAAAAGCTCCTACGAGCAGTACTTC; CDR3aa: CASSKRGVETKSSYEQYF
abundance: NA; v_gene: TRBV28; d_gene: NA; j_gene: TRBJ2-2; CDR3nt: TGTGCCAGCAGTTTAACAGGGTGGGCCGGGGAGCTGTTTTTT; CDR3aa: CASSLTGWAGELFF
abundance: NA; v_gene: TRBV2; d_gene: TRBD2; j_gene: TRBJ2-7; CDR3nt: TGTGCCAGCAAAGTAGCGGGAGGTCCAGTCTACGAGCAGTACTTC; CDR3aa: CASKVAGGPVYEQYF
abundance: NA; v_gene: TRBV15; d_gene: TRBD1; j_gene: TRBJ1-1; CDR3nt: TGTGCCACCAGCAGAGATTTTTCAGGGGGGAACACTGAAGCTTTCTTT; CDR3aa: CATSRDFSGGNTEAFF
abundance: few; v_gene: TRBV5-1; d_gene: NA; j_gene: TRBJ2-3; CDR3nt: TGCGCCAGCAGCTTGGCGATGAGGCCCGGGGATACGCAGTATTTT; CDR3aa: CASSLAMRPGDTQYF
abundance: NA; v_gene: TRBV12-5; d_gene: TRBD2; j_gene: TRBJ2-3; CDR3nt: TGTGCTAGTGGTTTGTCCCGACAGAATTCCGGGACTAGCGGGATCACCCTCAGCACAGATACGCAGTATTTT; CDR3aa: CASGLSRQNSGTSGITLSTDTQYF
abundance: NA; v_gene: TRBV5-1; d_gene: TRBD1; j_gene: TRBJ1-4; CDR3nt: TGCGCCAGCAGCTTGGCAGGGGGAAATGAAAAACTGTTTTTT; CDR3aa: CASSLAGGNEKLFF
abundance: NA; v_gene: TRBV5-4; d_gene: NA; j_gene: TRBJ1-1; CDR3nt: TGTGCCAGCAGCTGGGGGACGACAGGGAACACTGAAGCTTTCTTT; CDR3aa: CASSWGTTGNTEAFF
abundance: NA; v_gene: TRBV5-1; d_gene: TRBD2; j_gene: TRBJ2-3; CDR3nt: TGCGCCAGCAGCTTAGCGGGACCCCCCTCACGGGAGTATTTT; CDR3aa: CASSLAGPPSREYF
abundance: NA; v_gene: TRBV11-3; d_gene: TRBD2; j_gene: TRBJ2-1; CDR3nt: TGTGCCAGCAGCCCCAGACTAGCGGGAGGCGGGAATGAGCAGTTCTTC; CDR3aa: CASSPRLAGGGNEQFF
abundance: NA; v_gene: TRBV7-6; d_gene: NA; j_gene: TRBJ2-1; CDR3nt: TGTGCCAGCGTATCCAGCGGGGAGCAGTTCTTC; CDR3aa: CASVSSGEQFF
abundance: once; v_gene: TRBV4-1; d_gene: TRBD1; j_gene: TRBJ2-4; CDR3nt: TGCGCCAGCAGCCCCGGGGTGCAGGGGGTAGGCATTCAGTACTTC; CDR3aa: CASSPGVQGVGIQYF
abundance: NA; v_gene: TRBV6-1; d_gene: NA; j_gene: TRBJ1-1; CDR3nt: TGTGCCAGCAGTGAACGGGTGACTGAAGCTTTCTTT; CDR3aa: CASSERVTEAFF
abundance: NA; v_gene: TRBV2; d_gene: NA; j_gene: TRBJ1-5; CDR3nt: TGTGCCAGCAGTTGGAACAGGGAGTTGAATCAGCCCCAGCATTTT; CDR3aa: CASSWNRELNQPQHF
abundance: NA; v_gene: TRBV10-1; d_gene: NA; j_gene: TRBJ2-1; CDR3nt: TGCGCCAGCAGTGAGTCGATGGGGCTAGACTACAATGAGCAGTTCTTC; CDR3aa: CASSESMGLDYNEQFF
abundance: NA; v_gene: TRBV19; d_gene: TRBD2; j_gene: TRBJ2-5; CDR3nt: TGTGCCACCCGGTGGGGGGCGATAGCGGGAGGGCAAGAGACCCAGTACTTC; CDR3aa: CATRWGAIAGGQETQYF
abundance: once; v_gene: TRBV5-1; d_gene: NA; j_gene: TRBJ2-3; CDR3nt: TGCGCCAGCAGCTTGGATCCGGGAGTGACAGATACGCAGTATTTT; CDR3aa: CASSLDPGVTDTQYF
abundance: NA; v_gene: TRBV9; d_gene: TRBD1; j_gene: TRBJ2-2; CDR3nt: TGTGCCAGCAGCGCCGGGACAGGGGGCATTGGCGGGGAGCTGTTTTTT; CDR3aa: CASSAGTGGIGGELFF
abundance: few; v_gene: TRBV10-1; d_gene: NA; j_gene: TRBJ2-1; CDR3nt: TGCGCCAGCAGTGTCGGGACTTCCTACAATGAGCAGTTCTTC; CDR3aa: CASSVGTSYNEQFF
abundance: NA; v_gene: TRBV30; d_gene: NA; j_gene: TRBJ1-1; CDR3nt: TGTGCCTGGAGTTCAGGGAGGTCTGAAGCTTTCTTT; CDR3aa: CAWSSGRSEAFF
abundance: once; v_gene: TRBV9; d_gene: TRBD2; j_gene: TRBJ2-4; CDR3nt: TGTGCCAGCGGGGGGGAGGTCCAAAACATTCAGTACTTC; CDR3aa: CASGGEVQNIQYF
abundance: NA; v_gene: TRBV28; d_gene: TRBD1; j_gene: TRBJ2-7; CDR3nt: TGTGCCAGCAGTGCCGGGACAGGGGAGTACTTC; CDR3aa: CASSAGTGEYF
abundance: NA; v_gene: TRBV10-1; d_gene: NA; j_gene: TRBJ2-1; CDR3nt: TGCGCCAGCAGTGAGTCGAGAGGAGGTGAGCAGTTCTTC; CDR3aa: CASSESRGGEQFF
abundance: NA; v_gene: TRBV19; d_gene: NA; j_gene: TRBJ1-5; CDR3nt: TGTGCCAGTAGTTTCCCCCCAGGGGTGGGCAATCAGCCCCAGCATTTT; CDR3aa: CASSFPPGVGNQPQHF
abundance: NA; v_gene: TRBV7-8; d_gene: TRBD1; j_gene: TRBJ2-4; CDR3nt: TGTGCCAGCAGCACCGGGACAGGGTTGGGCATTCAGTACTTC; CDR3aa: CASSTGTGLGIQYF
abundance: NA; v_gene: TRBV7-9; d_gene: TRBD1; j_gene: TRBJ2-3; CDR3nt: TGTGCCGGCAGCTCGGGACAGGGAATCGCAGATACGCAGTATTTT; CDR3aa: CAGSSGQGIADTQYF
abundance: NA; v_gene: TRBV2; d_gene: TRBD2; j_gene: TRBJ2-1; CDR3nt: TGTGCCAGCAGCTTACTAGCGGGAGGAGGGAATGAGCAGTTCTTC; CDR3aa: CASSLLAGGGNEQFF
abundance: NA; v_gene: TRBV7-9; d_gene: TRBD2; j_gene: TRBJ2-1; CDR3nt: TGTGCCAGCAGCTTAGCGGGGGCGGGAGGGTCCAATGAGCAGTTCTTC; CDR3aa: CASSLAGAGGSNEQFF
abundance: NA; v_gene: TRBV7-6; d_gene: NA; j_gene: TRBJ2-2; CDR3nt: TGTGCCAGCAGCTTAACCTCAATAGTCACCGGGGAGCTGTTTTTT; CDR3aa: CASSLTSIVTGELFF
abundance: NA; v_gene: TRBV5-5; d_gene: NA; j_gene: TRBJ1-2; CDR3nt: TGTGCCAGCGTACAGGGCAACTATGGCTACACCTTC; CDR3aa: CASVQGNYGYTF